The 8 T cell receptor beta chains in this list originate from one sample, sequenced in a study of T cell responses to AZD1222 COVID-19 vaccine. The assay was immunoSEQ multiplex PCR, and TCRdb's table has in-frame clones only and misses some. Of about 170,000 clones listed, approximately 88% were seen once; the top ten hold 0.85% to 1.1%. Sequenced material: peripheral blood, taken 28 days after the second AZD1222 dose. The origin of the receptors is an adult who received the AZD1222 COVID-19 vaccine.

The chain uses TRBV4-1 and TRBJ1-3; a possible D gene is TRBD1 (5 bases). CDR3 size: 12 residues. With 6 bases removed from V and 11 bases from J, the gap between germline ends came to 14 bases. Germline values: CDR1 MGHRA, CDR2 YSYEKL. The CDR3 region is CASSPGPGAIYF. In DNA, the CDR3 is TGCGCCAGCAGTCCGGGACCGGGGGCCATATATTTT.

The chain links TRBV27 to TRBJ2-2; the match to TRBD1 covers 7 bases. The CDR3 totals 15 residues. The germline gives CDR1 MNHEY, CDR2 SMNVEV (reference sequence). Germline trimming cut 6 bases from V and 3 bases from J; bases unmatched to any gene: 7. The CDR3 sequence is CASSEGAWDTGELFF. As DNA, the CDR3 is TGTGCCAGCAGCGAGGGGGCGTGGGACACCGGGGAGCTGTTTTTT.

The chain uses TRBV29-1 and TRBJ2-3; D might be TRBD1 or TRBD2, each matching 5 bases. CDR1 is SQVTM, CDR2 ANQGSEA, per germline. This CDR3 comprises 12 residues. V lost 8 bases, J lost 2 bases, and 11 bases lay in between. The CDR3 DNA is TGCAGCTCATGGGGGACCACAGATACGCAGTATTTT. Translated, it gives CSSWGTTDTQYF.

This chain connects TRBV25-1 to TRBJ1-6, with a possible D match to TRBD1 (6 bases). This CDR3 region has 14 residues. Germline values: CDR1 MGHDK, CDR2 SYGVNS. Trimming shortened V by 6 bases and J by 4 bases, and 10 bases separated the two germline ends. CDR3 sequence reads: CASSSTGYNSPLHF. In nucleotides, the CDR3 is TGTGCCAGCAGCTCAACAGGGTATAATTCACCCCTCCACTTT.

This sequence joins TRBV5-6 and TRBJ2-3; 7 bases align to TRBD1. This CDR3 is 13 amino acids long. The germline V gene encodes CDR1 SGHDT and CDR2 YYEEEE. V trimming: 5 bases; J trimming: 3 bases; junction bases outside the gene matches: 3. The CDR3 DNA reads TGTGCCAGCAGTCAGACAGGGACAGATACGCAGTATTTT. Its protein is CASSQTGTDTQYF.

The chain employs TRBV7-9 and TRBJ2-3, with 7 bases fitting TRBD1. The germline V gene has CDR1 SEHNR and CDR2 FQNEAQ (reference sequence). The CDR3 contains 15 residues. The V and J ends lost 5 bases and 2 bases, in that order; junction bases with no gene match: 7. Here the CDR3 DNA reads TGTGCCAGCAGCCCCCGGGACAGATACACAGATACGCAGTATTTT. As protein: CASSPRDRYTDTQYF. Using reference TRBV7-9 and TRBJ2-3 for the parts outside the CDR3, the full variable domain is DTGVSQNPRHKITKRGQNVTFRCDPISEHNRLYWYRQTLGQGPEFLTYFQNEAQLEKSRLLSDRFSAERPKGSFSTLEIQRTEQGDSAMYLCASSPRDRYTDTQYFGPGTRLTVL.

The chain is built from TRBV11-2 and TRBJ2-7; D may be TRBD2 (5 bases). V was pared by 4 bases and J by 0 bases, with 10 bases between. The CDR3 is 14 amino acids. Per the germline V gene, CDR1 is SGHAT and CDR2 is FQNNGV. CDR3 DNA sequence: TGTGCCAGCAGCTCCCGGGGAAGCTCCTACGAGCAGTACTTC. Residues: CASSSRGSSYEQYF.

This clone was counted once. V is TRBV5-1 and J is TRBJ2-3; D call uncertain. This CDR3 has 15 residues. The V gene lost 3 bases and the J gene lost 2 bases, with 13 bases spanning the gap. The V gene's germline CDR1 is SGHRS and CDR2 YFSETQ. This CDR3 reads CASSSLEPSTDTQYF. CDR3 sequence (DNA): TGCGCCAGCAGCTCCTTAGAACCCTCCACAGATACGCAGTATTTT.